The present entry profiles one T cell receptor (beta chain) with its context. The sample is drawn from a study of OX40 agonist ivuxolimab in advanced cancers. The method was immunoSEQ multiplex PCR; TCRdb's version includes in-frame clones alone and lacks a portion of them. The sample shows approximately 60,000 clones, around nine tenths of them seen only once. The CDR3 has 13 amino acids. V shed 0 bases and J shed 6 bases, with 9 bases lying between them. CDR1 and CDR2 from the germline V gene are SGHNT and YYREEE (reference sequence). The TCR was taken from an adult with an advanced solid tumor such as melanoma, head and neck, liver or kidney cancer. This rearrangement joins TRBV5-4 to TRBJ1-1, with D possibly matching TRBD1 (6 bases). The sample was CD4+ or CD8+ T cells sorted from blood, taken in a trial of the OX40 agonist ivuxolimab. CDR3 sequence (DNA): TGTGCCAGCAGCTTGGTGGGGGGCCCTGAAGCTTTCTTT. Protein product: CASSLVGGPEAFF.